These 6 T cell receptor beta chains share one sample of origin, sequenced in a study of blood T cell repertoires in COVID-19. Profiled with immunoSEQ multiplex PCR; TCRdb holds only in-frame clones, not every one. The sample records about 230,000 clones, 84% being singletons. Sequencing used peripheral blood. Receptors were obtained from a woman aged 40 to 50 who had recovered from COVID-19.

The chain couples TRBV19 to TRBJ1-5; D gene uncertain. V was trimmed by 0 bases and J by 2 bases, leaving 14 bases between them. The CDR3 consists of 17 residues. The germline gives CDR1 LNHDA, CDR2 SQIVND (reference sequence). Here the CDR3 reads CASSIDQPAGGNQPQHF. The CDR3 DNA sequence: TGTGCCAGTAGTATAGATCAGCCGGCGGGCGGCAATCAGCCCCAGCATTTT.

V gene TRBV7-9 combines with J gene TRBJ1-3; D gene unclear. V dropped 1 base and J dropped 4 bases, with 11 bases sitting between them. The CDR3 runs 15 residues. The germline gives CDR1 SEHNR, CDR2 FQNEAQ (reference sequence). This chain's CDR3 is CASSLVGNRGNTIYF. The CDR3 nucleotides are TGTGCCAGCAGCTTAGTTGGCAATCGCGGAAACACCATATATTTT. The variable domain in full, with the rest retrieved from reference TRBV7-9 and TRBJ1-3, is DTGVSQNPRHKITKRGQNVTFRCDPISEHNRLYWYRQTLGQGPEFLTYFQNEAQLEKSRLLSDRFSAERPKGSFSTLEIQRTEQGDSAMYLCASSLVGNRGNTIYFGEGSWLTVV.

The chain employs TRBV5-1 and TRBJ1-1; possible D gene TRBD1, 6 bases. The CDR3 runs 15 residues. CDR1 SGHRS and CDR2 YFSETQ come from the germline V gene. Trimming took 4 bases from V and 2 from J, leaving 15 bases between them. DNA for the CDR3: TGCGCCAGCAGCCGAATGCCGGACAGAAACACTGAAGCTTTCTTT. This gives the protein CASSRMPDRNTEAFF.

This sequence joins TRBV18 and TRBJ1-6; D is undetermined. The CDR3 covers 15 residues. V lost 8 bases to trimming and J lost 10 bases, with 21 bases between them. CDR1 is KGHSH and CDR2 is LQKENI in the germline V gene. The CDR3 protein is CASRSVMGADSPLHF. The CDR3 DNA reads TGTGCCAGCAGGTCTGTGATGGGAGCGGACTCACCCCTCCACTTT.

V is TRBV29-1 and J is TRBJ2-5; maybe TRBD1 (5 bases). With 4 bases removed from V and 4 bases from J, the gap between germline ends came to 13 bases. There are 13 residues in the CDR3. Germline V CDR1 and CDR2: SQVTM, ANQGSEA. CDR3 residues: CSVVGREGETQYF. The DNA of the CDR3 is TGCAGCGTTGTGGGCAGGGAAGGAGAGACCCAGTACTTC.

As DNA, the CDR3 is TGTGCCAGCAGCTCAGGTTTTGAAGCTTTCTTT. Residues: CASSSGFEAFF. The chain employs TRBV7-8 and TRBJ1-1; no clear D. The ends were cut back, 4 bases at V and 7 bases at J, with 7 bases in the middle. Germline CDR1 SGHVS, CDR2 FQNEAQ. The CDR3 totals 11 residues.